Presented here are 11 T cell receptor beta chains from one specimen sequenced in a study of cytomegalovirus exposure and HLA in healthy donors. The PCR contained 60 Vbeta and 13 Jbeta primers. The data were produced by immunoSEQ multiplex PCR, yet TCRdb's version contains in-frame clones alone and is incomplete. In the table there are under 150,000 clones, 82% of which are singletons. The sequencing input was PBMCs. Every receptor here comes from a woman aged 18-29 years in good health and CMV-seronegative.

This chain connects TRBV15 to TRBJ1-5, with D tentatively TRBD1 (5 bases). This CDR3 is built from 16 residues. Germline V lookup: CDR1 LNHNV, CDR2 YYDKDF (reference sequence). Trimming stripped 3 bases from V and 1 base from J, with 13 bases between. The CDR3 region is CATSSRAGISNQPQHF. The DNA of the CDR3 is TGTGCCACCAGCAGTAGGGCAGGGATAAGCAATCAGCCCCAGCATTTT.

This clone was observed a few times. The chain has TRBV10-2 and TRBJ1-5; D not certain. CDR1 WSHSY and CDR2 SAAADI come from the germline V gene. The CDR3 loop spans 13 amino acids. V was trimmed by 4 bases and J by 4 bases, leaving 8 bases between them. CDR3 nucleotide sequence: TGCGCCAGCAGTGGCCAGGCTAATCAGCCCCAGCATTTT. It translates to CASSGQANQPQHF.

A few counts support this clone. The CDR3 DNA is TGCGCCAGCAGCCAAGTTCGGGGCACCGGGGAGCTGTTTTTT. It is translated as CASSQVRGTGELFF. This chain connects TRBV4-3 to TRBJ2-2, with D possibly TRBD2 on 5 matching bases. Trimming pared 1 base from V and 4 bases from J, leaving 7 bases between. CDR1 and CDR2 (germline): LGHNA, YSLEER. The CDR3 loop spans 14 amino acids.

The gene calls are TRBV4-1 and TRBJ1-6, with a possible D match to TRBD1 (6 bases). The CDR3 has 14 residues. V lost 8 bases to trimming and J lost 10 bases, with 18 bases between them. Germline V CDR1 and CDR2: MGHRA, YSYEKL. The CDR3: CASGGQTQGSPLHF. The CDR3 DNA reads TGCGCCAGCGGAGGACAGACTCAGGGGTCACCCCTCCACTTT.

The table lists this clone with a few counts. V and J are TRBV11-2 and TRBJ1-2; 8 nucleotides line up with TRBD1. Germline V gives CDR1 SGHAT, CDR2 FQNNGV. With 3 bases clipped from V and 4 bases from J, the junction kept 1 base outside the gene matches. The CDR3 has 13 residues. The CDR3 spells CASSLGQVYGYTF. The DNA for the CDR3 is TGTGCCAGCAGCTTGGGACAGGTCTATGGCTACACCTTC.

This clone occurred once. V and J are TRBV19 and TRBJ1-1; possible D gene TRBD1, 5 bases. Trimming removed 6 bases from V and 0 bases from J, with 11 bases in between. This CDR3 is 14 amino acids long. CDR1 and CDR2 from the germline V gene are LNHDA and SQIVND (reference sequence). The CDR3 sequence: CASRETAMNTEAFF. CDR3 nucleotide sequence: TGTGCCAGTAGGGAGACAGCTATGAACACTGAAGCTTTCTTT. Full variable domain (outside the CDR3, taken from reference TRBV19 and TRBJ1-1): DGGITQSPKYLFRKEGQNVTLSCEQNLNHDAMYWYRQDPGQGLRLIYYSQIVNDFQKGDIAEGYSVSREKKESFPLTVTSAQKNPTAFYLCASRETAMNTEAFFGQGTRLTVV.

The rearrangement joins TRBV6-1 to TRBJ1-5; possibly TRBD1 for D (5 bases). The CDR3 consists of 14 residues. Trimming left V 6 bases short and J 4 bases short, with 13 bases between. The germline V gene encodes CDR1 MNHNS and CDR2 SASEGT. The CDR3 is CASSPTGRNQPQHF. CDR3 DNA sequence: TGTGCCAGCAGCCCTACAGGACGGAATCAGCCCCAGCATTTT.

This clone was seen a single time. The chain has TRBV7-9 and TRBJ1-5; maybe TRBD1 (6 bases). This CDR3 is 16 amino acids long. The V end lost 3 bases, the J end lost 1 base, and 13 bases lay between the germline ends. Germline CDR1 SEHNR, CDR2 FQNEAQ (reference sequence). The CDR3 sequence: CASSFKGERSNQPQHF. DNA for the CDR3: TGTGCCAGCAGCTTTAAGGGGGAGCGAAGCAATCAGCCCCAGCATTTT.

The rearrangement joins TRBV30 to TRBJ1-6; unclear D gene. CDR1 GTSNPN and CDR2 SVGIG come from the germline V gene (reference sequence). CDR3 size: 15 residues. Trimming stripped 0 bases from V and 0 bases from J, with 6 bases between. The CDR3 spells CAWSVTGSYNSPLHF. As DNA, the CDR3 is TGTGCCTGGAGTGTAACCGGCTCCTATAATTCACCCCTCCACTTT.

This chain uses TRBV30 with TRBJ2-3; TRBD2 aligns across 13 bases. This CDR3 region has 16 residues. J gave up 0 bases and V 3 bases, and 3 bases lay outside the gene matches. The germline gives CDR1 GTSNPN, CDR2 SVGIG (reference sequence). The CDR3 reads CAWRLLAGGSTDTQYF. CDR3 sequence (DNA): TGTGCCTGGAGACTACTAGCGGGGGGGAGCACAGATACGCAGTATTTT.

This chain joins TRBV7-9 and TRBJ2-2, with D perhaps TRBD1 (6 bases). The CDR3 extends over 15 amino acids. Germline V gene data show CDR1 as SEHNR and CDR2 as FQNEAQ (reference sequence). V shed 1 base and J shed 5 bases, with 11 bases lying between them. CDR3 coding DNA: TGTGCCAGCAGCTTAGTCACAGGGTATACCGGGGAGCTGTTTTTT. Its translation: CASSLVTGYTGELFF.